This T cell receptor beta chain was obtained from a study of cytomegalovirus exposure and HLA in healthy donors. Healthy bone marrow donors made up the cohort. General study findings and limits: The study designated about 160 TCR beta chains cytomegalovirus-associated.

The CDR3 contains 16 residues. V lost 0 bases, J lost 4 bases, and 4 bases stayed unmatched. Germline V gene data show CDR1 as SGDLS and CDR2 as YYNGEE. PCR amplification relied on 60 Vbeta primers (plus 13 Jbeta primers). Sequencing was performed with immunoSEQ multiplex PCR; in TCRdb, only in-frame clones are kept and a portion is missing. The sample contains roughly 120,000 clones, approximately 80% of which appear only once. Worth noting for this clone: Its antigen is undetermined.

This sequence was found in a human donor in good health. Sequencing was carried out using PBMCs. J is TRBJ2-2 and V is TRBV9; 9 bases align to TRBD2. Written as DNA, the CDR3 is TGTGCCAGCAGCGTAGAGGCTAGCGGGACCACCGGGGAGCTGTTTTTT. Translating gives CASSVEASGTTGELFF.